This T cell receptor beta chain emerged from a study of shared clonotypes between healthy human individuals. Study-wide background: Plates per donor: three CD4 naive, three CD4 memory, two CD8 naive, one CD8 memory.

CD45RO negativity and positive selection for CCR7 defined naive CD8 cells, a population that excluded terminally differentiated effector memory CD45RA+ cells. This clone has only one observation. Its antigen is not identified. The CDR3 has 11 amino acids. Trimming took off 4 bases at V and 8 bases at J, with 8 bases between the two ends. CDR1 is MGHDK and CDR2 is SYGVNS in the germline V gene. Here immunoSEQ multiplex PCR was the method, and the copy in TCRdb shows in-frame clones only, minus some. This repertoire shows 1.5 million to 2.5 million clones, approximately 94% found once; its top ten account for more than 0.9%. Whole-study findings and limits: Unshared clonotypes carried lower generation probabilities than those common to all four donors.

This sequence joins TRBV25-1 and TRBJ1-2, with no clear D. The source is a man aged 18 to 30 in good health. Sample: naive CD8+ T cells sorted from blood. This chain's CDR3 is CASSALEGYTF. DNA of the CDR3: TGTGCCAGCAGTGCCCTAGAGGGCTACACCTTC.